Listed here is a single TCR beta chain. The data were taken from a study of control samples from healthy donors and cancer patients. The V end lost 2 bases, the J end lost 1 base, and 6 bases lay between the germline ends. Per germline, CDR1 SGHTA and CDR2 FQGNSA. The CDR3 has 13 amino acids. Assay: immunoSEQ multiplex PCR; the TCRdb copy retains only in-frame clones and omits some. The top ten clones hold over 2% of a sample with around 110,000 clones, approximately 90% of them seen once. The sequencing sample was made of blood. The sequence was collected from a woman between 65 and 79 years old in good health. This chain uses TRBV7-2 with TRBJ2-7, with D hard to call. This CDR3 reads CASSLTDSYEQYF. DNA of the CDR3: TGTGCCAGCAGCTTAACGGATTCCTACGAGCAGTACTTC.